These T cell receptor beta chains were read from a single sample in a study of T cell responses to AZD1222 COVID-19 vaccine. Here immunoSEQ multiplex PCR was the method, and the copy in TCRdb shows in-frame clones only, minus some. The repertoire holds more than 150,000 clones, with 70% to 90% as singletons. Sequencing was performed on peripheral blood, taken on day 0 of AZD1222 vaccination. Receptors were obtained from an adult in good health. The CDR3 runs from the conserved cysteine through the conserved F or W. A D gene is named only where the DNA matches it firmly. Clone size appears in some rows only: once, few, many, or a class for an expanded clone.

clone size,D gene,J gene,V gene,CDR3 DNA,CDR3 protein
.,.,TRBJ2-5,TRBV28,TGTGCCAGCAGCTCTATTGGAGGGGTGGCGGAGACCCAGTACTTC,CASSSIGGVAETQYF
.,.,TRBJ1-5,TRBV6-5,TGTGCCAGCAACGACAGATACAATCAGCCCCAGCATTTT,CASNDRYNQPQHF
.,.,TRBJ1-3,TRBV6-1,TGTGCCAGCAGTGGAAACAGCCCGGGAAACACCATATATTTT,CASSGNSPGNTIYF
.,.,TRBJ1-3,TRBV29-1,TGCAGCGCCGTAGGCCACTCTGGAAACACCATATATTTT,CSAVGHSGNTIYF
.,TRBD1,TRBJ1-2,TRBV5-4,TGTGCCAGCAGCTTGGCCGGACAGGGGGCGCGCGGCTATGGCTACACCTTC,CASSLAGQGARGYGYTF
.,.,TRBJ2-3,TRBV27,TGTGCCAGCAGTTCCAGACGCACAGATACGCAGTATTTT,CASSSRRTDTQYF
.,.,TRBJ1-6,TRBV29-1,TGCAGCGTTAAGGGTCAGGGGAATAATTCACCCCTCCACTTT,CSVKGQGNNSPLHF
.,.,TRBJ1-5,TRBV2,TGTGCCAGCAGCCCGTATTCGCAGGGAAATAGCAATCAGCCCCAGCATTTT,CASSPYSQGNSNQPQHF
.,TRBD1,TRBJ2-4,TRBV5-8,TGTGCCAGCAGCCCCGGACAGGGGGTAACCCCTCAGTACTTC,CASSPGQGVTPQYF
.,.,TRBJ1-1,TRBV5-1,TGCGCCAGCGCTGGGGCGGAGTTGACTGAAGCTTTCTTT,CASAGAELTEAFF
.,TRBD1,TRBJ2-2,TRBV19,TGTGCCAGTAGGCCCGATGACAGGGAGACCGGGGAGCTGTTTTTT,CASRPDDRETGELFF
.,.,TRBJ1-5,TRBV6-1,TGTGCCAGCAGTGAAGTAGGGGGGGGGCAGGGTCAGCCCCAGCATTTT,CASSEVGGGQGQPQHF
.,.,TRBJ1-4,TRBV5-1,TGCGCCAGCAGCTTGTTGGACACCCCAAATGAAAAACTGTTTTTT,CASSLLDTPNEKLFF
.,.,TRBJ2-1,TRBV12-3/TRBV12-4,TGTGCCAGCAGGCGGGGCAACAATGAGCAGTTCTTC,CASRRGNNEQFF
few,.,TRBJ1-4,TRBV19,TGTGCCAGTAGTCCCATAGGACTTGGAAAACTGTTTTTT,CASSPIGLGKLFF
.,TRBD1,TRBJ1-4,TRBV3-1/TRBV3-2,TGTGCCAGCAGCCGCCTCCGGGACCCAGGGGGGGAAAAACTGTTTTTT,CASSRLRDPGGEKLFF
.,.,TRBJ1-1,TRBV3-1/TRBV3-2,TGTGCCAGCAGCCTTGAGGTACAGGGTTGTGCTGAAGCTTTCTTT,CASSLEVQGCAEAFF
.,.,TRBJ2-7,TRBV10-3,TGTGCCATCAGTGAGTTATTAAGGGCCGAGCAGTACTTC,CAISELLRAEQYF
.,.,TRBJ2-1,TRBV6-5,TGTGCCAGCAGTAGGACACTCTACAATGAGCAGTTCTTC,CASSRTLYNEQFF
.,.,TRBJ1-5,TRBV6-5,TGTGCCAGCAGGTCGGGGCAGGGCAATCAGCCCCAGCATTTT,CASRSGQGNQPQHF
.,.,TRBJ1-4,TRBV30,TGTGCCTGGAGTTTCTCGCGACTCGATGAAAAACTGTTTTTT,CAWSFSRLDEKLFF
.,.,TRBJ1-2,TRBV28,TGTGCCAGCAGTAACCCGAACCCTCTCCCGAACTATGGCTACACCTTC,CASSNPNPLPNYGYTF
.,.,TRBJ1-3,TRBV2,TGTGCCAGCATTAGCGGCGAAAGCTCTGGAAACACCATATATTTT,CASISGESSGNTIYF
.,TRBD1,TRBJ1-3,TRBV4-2,TGTGCCAGCAGCCAAGATCTTTCGATAGACAGGGCTGGAAACACCATATATTTT,CASSQDLSIDRAGNTIYF
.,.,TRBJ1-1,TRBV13,TGTGCCAGCAGCTTAATGTTCAGGCTGGGTTTGGCTGAAGCTTTCTTT,CASSLMFRLGLAEAFF
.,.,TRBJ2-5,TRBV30,TGTGCCTGGAGTGTAACTCGCGGGGTGAAGACCCAGTACTTC,CAWSVTRGVKTQYF
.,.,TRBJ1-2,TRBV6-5,TGTGCCAGCAGCCCCGTGGATGGCTACACCTTC,CASSPVDGYTF
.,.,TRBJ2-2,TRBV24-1,TGTGCCACCAGTGATTTTAGGACGGGGCCGAACACCGGGGAGCTGTTTTTT,CATSDFRTGPNTGELFF
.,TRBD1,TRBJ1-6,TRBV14,TGTGCCAGCAGCCCTTTCCGGGACAGGGGTTCACCCCTCCACTTT,CASSPFRDRGSPLHF
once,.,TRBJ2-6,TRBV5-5,TGTGCCAGCAGCCCCACGGGATCTTGGGCCTCTGGGGCCAACGTCCTGACTTTC,CASSPTGSWASGANVLTF
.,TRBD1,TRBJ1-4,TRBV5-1,TGCGCCAGCAGCTTGGGTTCCACAGGGGCTTCTAATGAAAAACTGTTTTTT,CASSLGSTGASNEKLFF